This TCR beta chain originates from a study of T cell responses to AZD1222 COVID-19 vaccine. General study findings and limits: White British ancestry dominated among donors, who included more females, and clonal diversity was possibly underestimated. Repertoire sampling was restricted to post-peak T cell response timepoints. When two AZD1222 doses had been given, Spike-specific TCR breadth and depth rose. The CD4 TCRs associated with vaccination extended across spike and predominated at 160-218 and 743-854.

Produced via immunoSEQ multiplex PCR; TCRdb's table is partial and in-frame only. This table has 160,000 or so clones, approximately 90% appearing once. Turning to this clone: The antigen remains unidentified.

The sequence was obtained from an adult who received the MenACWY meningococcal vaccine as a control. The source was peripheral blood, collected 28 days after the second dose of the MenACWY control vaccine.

CDR3 region: CASRQEASYSYNEQFF. The CDR3 DNA sequence: TGTGCCAGCAGGCAGGAAGCGAGTTACTCCTACAATGAGCAGTTCTTC. The gene calls are TRBV28 and TRBJ2-1, with no clear D. Germline assignment: CDR1 MDHEN and CDR2 SYDVKM. Trimming cost V 6 bases and J 0 bases, with 15 bases left between them. The CDR3 contains 16 residues.